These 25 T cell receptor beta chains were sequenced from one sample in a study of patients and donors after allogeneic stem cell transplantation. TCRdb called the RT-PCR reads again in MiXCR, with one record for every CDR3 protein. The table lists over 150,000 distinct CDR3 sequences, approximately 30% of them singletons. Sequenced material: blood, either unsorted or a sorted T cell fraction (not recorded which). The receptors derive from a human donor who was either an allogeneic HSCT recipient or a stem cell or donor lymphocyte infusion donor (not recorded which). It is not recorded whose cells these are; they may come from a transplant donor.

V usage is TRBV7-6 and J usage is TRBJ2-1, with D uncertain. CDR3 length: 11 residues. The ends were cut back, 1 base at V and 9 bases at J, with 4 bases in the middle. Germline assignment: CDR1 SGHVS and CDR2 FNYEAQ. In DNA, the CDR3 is TGTGCCAGCAGCTTAGTCGCTGAGCAGTTCTTC. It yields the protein CASSLVAEQFF. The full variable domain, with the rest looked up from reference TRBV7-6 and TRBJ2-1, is GAGVSQSPRYKVTKRGQDVALRCDPISGHVSLYWYRQALGQGPEFLTYFNYEAQQDKSGLPNDRFSAERPEGSISTLTIQRTEQRDSAMYRCASSLVAEQFFGPGTRLTVL.

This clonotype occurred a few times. The DNA for the CDR3 is TGTGCCAGCTCACCAGGAACTAGCGGATCCTACAATGAGCAGTTCTTC. Protein: CASSPGTSGSYNEQFF. This chain connects TRBV18 to TRBJ2-1; 8 bases line up with TRBD2. CDR3 length equals 16 residues. Germline V gene lookup returns CDR1 KGHSH and CDR2 LQKENI. V was pared by 2 bases and J by 1 base, with 4 bases of the junction left unmatched.

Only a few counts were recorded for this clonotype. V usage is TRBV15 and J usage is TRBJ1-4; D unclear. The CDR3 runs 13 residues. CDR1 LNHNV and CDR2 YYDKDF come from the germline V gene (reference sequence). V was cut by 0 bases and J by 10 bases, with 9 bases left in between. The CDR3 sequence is CATSRDQKGKLFF. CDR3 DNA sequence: TGTGCCACCAGCAGAGACCAGAAAGGAAAACTGTTTTTT. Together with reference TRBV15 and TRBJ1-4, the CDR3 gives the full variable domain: DAMVIQNPRYQVTQFGKPVTLSCSQTLNHNVMYWYQQKSSQAPKLLFHYYDKDFNNEADTPDNFQSRRPNTSFCFLDIRSPGLGDTAMYLCATSRDQKGKLFFGSGTQLSVL.

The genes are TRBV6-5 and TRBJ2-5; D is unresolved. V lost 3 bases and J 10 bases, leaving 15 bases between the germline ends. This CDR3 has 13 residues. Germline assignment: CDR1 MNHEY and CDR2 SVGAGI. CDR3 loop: CASSYAIVGDQYF. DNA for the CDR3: TGTGCCAGCAGTTATGCGATAGTTGGCGACCAGTACTTC.

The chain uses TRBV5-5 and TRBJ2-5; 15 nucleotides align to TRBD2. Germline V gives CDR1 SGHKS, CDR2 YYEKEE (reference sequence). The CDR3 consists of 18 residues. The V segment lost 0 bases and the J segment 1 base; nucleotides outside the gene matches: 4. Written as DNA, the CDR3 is TGTGCCAGCAGCTTGGGGACTAGCGGGAGGGCCCGCCAAGAGACCCAGTACTTC. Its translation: CASSLGTSGRARQETQYF.

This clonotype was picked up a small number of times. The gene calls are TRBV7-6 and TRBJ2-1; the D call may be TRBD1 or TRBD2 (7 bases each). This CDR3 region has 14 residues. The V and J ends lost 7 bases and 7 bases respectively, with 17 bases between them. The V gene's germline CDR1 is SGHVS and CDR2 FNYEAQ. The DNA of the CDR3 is TGTGCCAGCATCCAGGGGGGGACTCTTAATGAGCAGTTCTTC. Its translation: CASIQGGTLNEQFF. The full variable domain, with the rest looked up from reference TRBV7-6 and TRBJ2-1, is GAGVSQSPRYKVTKRGQDVALRCDPISGHVSLYWYRQALGQGPEFLTYFNYEAQQDKSGLPNDRFSAERPEGSISTLTIQRTEQRDSAMYRCASIQGGTLNEQFFGPGTRLTVL.

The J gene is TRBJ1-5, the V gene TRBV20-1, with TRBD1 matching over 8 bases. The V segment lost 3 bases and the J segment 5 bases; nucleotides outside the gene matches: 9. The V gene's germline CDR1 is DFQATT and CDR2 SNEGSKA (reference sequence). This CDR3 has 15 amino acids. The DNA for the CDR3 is TGCAGTGCTAGTGAAAAAGACAGGGGCTATCAGCCCCAGCATTTT. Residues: CSASEKDRGYQPQHF.

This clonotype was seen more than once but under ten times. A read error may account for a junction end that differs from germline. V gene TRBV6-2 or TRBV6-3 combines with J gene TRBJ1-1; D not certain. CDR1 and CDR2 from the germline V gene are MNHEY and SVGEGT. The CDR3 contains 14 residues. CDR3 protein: CASSYWAGNTEAFF. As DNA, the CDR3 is TGTGCCAGCAGCTACTGGGCGGGGAACACTGAAGCTTTCTTT.

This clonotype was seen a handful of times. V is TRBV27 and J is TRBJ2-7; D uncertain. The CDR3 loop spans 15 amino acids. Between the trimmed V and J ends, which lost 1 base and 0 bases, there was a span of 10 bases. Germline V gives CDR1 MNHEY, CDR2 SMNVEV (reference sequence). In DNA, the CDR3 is TGTGCCAGCAGTTTATTTTCAGGATACTCCTACGAGCAGTACTTC. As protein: CASSLFSGYSYEQYF.

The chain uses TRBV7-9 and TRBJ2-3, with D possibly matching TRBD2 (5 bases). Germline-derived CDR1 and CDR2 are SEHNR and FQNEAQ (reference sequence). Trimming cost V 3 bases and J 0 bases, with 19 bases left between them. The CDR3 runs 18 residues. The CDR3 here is CASSFLSGISSSTDTQYF. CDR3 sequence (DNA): TGTGCCAGCAGCTTCCTGAGCGGTATCTCCTCTAGCACAGATACGCAGTATTTT.

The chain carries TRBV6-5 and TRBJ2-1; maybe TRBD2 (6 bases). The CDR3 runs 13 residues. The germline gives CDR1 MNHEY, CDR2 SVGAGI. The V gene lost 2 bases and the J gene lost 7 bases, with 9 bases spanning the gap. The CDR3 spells CASSYARENEQFF. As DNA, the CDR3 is TGTGCCAGCAGTTACGCCCGGGAGAATGAGCAGTTCTTC.

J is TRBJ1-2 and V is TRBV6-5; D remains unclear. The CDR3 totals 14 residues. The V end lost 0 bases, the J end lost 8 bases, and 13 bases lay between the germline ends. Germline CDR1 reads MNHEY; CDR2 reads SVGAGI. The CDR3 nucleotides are TGTGCCAGCAGTTACTCATCGGTCAGAACGGGCTACACCTTC. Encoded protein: CASSYSSVRTGYTF.

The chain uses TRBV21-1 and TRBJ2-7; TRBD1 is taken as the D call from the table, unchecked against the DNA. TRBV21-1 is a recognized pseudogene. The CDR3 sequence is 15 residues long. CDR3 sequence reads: CASGPEGAVSYEQYF. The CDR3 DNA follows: TGTGCCAGCGGCCCGGAGGGGGCGGTTTCCTACGAGCAGTACTTC.

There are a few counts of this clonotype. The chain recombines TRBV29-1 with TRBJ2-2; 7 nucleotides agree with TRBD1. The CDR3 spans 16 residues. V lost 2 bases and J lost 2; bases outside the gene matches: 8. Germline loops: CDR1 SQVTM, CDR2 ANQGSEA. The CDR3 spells CSVERETGSNTGELFF. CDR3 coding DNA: TGCAGCGTTGAAAGGGAGACAGGGTCAAACACCGGGGAGCTGTTTTTT.

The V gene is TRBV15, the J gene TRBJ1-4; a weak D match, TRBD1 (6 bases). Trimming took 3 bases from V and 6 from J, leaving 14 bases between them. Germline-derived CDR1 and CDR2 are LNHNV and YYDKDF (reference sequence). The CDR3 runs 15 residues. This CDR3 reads CATSSPGHRYEKLFF. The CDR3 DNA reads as TGTGCCACCAGCAGTCCGGGACACCGGTATGAAAAACTGTTTTTT.

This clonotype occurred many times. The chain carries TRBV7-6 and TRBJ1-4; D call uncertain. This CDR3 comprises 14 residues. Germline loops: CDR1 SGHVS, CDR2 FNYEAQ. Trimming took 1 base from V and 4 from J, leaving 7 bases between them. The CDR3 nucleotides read TGTGCCAGCAGCTTAGGGAGGGTTAATGAAAAACTGTTTTTT. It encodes CASSLGRVNEKLFF.

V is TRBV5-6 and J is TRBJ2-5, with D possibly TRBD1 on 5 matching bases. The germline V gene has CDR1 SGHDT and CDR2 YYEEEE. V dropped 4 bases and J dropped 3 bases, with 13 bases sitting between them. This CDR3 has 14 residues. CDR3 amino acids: CASSLAAGKETQYF. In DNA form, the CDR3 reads TGTGCCAGCAGCCTCGCGGCAGGGAAAGAGACCCAGTACTTC. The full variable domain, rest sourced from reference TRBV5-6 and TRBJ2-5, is DAGVTQSPTHLIKTRGQQVTLRCSPKSGHDTVSWYQQALGQGPQFIFQYYEEEERQRGNFPDRFSGHQFPNYSSELNVNALLLGDSALYLCASSLAAGKETQYFGPGTRLLVL.

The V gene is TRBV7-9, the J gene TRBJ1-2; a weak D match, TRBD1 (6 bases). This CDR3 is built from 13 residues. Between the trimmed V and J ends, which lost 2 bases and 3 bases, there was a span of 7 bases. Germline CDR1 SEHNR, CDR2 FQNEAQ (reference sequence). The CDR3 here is CASSLRQDYGYTF. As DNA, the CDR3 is TGTGCCAGCAGCTTAAGACAGGACTATGGCTACACCTTC. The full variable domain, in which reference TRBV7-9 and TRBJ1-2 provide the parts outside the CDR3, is DTGVSQNPRHKITKRGQNVTFRCDPISEHNRLYWYRQTLGQGPEFLTYFQNEAQLEKSRLLSDRFSAERPKGSFSTLEIQRTEQGDSAMYLCASSLRQDYGYTFGSGTRLTVV.

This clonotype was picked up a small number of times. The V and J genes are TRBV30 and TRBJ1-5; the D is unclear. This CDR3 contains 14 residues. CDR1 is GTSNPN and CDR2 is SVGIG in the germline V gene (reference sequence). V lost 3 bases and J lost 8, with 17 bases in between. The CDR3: CAWRRRLSSEPQHF. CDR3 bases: TGTGCCTGGAGAAGACGTCTGTCAAGCGAGCCCCAGCATTTT.

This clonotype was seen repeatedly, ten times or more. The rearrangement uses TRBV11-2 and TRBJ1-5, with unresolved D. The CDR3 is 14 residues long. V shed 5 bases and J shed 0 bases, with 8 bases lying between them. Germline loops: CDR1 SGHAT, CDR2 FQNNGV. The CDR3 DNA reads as TGTGCCAGCAGCCGCGGACCTAGCAATCAGCCCCAGCATTTT. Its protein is CASSRGPSNQPQHF.

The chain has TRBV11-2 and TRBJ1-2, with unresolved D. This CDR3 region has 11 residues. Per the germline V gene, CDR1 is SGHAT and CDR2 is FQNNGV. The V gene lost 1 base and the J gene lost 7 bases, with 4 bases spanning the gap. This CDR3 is CASSLGSGYTF. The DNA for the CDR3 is TGTGCCAGCAGCTTAGGAAGTGGCTACACCTTC.

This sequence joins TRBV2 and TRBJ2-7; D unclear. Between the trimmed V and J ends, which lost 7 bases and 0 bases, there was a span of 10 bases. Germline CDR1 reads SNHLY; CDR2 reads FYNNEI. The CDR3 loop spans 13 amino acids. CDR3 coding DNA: TGTGCCAGCACCCAGGATCTCTCCTACGAGCAGTACTTC. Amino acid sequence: CASTQDLSYEQYF.

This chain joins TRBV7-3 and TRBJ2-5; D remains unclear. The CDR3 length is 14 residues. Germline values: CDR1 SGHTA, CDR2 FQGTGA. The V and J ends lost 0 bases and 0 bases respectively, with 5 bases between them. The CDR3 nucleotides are TGTGCCAGCAGCTTAACGAAGGACCAAGAGACCCAGTACTTC. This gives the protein CASSLTKDQETQYF.

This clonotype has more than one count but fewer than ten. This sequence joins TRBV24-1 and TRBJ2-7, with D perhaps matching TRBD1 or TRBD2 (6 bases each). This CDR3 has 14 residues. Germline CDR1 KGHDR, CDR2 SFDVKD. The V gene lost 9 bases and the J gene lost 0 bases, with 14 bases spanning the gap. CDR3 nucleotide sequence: TGTGCCACCTCTAAGGGGGGTTTCTCCTACGAGCAGTACTTC. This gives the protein CATSKGGFSYEQYF.

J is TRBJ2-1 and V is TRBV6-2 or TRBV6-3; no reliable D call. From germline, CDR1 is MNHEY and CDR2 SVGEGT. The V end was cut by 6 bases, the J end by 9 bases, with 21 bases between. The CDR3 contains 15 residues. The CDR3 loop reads CASSSWEGPRSEQFF. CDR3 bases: TGTGCCAGCAGCTCCTGGGAAGGGCCAAGGAGTGAGCAGTTCTTC.